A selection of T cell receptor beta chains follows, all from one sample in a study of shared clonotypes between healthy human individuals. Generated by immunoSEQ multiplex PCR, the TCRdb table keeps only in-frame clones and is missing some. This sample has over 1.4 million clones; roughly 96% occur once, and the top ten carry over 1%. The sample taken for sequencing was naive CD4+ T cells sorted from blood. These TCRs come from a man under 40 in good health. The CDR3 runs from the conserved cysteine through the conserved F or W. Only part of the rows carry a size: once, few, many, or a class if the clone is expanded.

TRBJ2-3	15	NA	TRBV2	CASSAGTFITDTQYF
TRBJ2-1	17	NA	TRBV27	CASSLSRFAGYDNEQFF
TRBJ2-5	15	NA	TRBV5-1	CASRARRGRLETQYF
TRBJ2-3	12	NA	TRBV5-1	CASSLGEGTQYF
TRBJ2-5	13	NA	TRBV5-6	CASSGTSGQTQYF
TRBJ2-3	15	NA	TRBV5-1	CASSLAAGRTDTQYF
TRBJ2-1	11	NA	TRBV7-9	CASSLNDEQFF
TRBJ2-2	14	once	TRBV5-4	CASSLTSLTGELFF
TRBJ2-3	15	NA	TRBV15	CATSRALGGLDTQYF
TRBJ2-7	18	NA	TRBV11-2	CASSLGSWPAGATYEQYF
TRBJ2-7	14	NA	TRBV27	CASSPETSPYEQYF
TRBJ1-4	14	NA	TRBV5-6	CASSWTGINEKLFF
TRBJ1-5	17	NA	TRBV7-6	CASSNRQGAFANQPQHF
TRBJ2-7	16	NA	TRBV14	CASSQDGGYRGSEQYF
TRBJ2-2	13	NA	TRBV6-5	CASSNTNTGELFF
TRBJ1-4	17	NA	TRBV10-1	CASSESGYGTGNEKLFF
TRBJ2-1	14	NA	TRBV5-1	CASSYRDLYNEQFF
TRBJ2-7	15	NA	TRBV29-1	CSGRVGNQWSYEQYF
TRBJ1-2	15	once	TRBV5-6	CASSSPTGFPYGYTF
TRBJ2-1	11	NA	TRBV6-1	CASSQYNEQFF
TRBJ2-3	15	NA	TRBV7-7	CASSRRQGGTDTQYF
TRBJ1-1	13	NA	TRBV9	CASSVGVIGEAFF
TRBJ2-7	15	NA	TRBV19	CASSIEGTGVYEQYF
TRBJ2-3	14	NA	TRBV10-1	CASSPMSDTDTQYF
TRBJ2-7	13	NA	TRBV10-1	CASSDSGTYEQYF
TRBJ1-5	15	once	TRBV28	CASSPILGQHQPQHF
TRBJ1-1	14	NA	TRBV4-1	CASSQRAMNTEAFF
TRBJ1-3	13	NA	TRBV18	CASSLSRADTIYF
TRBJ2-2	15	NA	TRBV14	CASSQRRTNTGELFF
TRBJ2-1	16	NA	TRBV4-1	CASSHSPGQGANEQFF
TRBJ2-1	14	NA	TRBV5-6	CASSLEAVYNEQFF
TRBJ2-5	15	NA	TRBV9	CASSSMAGTSETQYF
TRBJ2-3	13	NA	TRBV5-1	CASSTQGSDTQYF
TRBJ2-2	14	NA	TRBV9	CASSVGVDGGELFF
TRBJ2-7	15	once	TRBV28	CASSFGGTAGDEQYF
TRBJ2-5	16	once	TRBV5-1	CASSLGPIGRLETQYF
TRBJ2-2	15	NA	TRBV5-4	CASSPAGANTGELFF
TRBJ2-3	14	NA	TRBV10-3	CAISPTGSTDTQYF
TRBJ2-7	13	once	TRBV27	CASSLMDSGEQYF
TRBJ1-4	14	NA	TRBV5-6	CASTLQGVDEKLFF
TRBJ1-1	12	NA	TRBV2	CASSGRRSEAFF
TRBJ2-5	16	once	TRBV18	CASSPRLPSNQETQYF
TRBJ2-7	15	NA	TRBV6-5	CASSYSTSGSKGQYF
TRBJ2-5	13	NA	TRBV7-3	CASSISLQETQYF
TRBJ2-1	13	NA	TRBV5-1	CASSRPSYNEQFF
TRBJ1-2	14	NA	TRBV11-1	CASSPGHASRSHTF
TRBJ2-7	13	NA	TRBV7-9	CASSLVGVYEQYF
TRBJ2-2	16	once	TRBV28	CASSFSGSKNTGELFF
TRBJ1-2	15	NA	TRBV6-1	CASTWGQGANYGYTF
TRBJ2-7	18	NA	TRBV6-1	CASSARTVGGSGTYEQYF
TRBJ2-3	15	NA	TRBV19	CASSIPGQGTDTQYF
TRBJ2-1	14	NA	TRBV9	CASSHRANYNEQFF
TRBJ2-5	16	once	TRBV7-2	CASSLGLAGGQETQYF
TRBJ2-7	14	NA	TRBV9	CASSAGLAGHEQYF
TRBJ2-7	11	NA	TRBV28	CASSLKGEQYF
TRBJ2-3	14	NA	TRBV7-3	CASSPAGGTDTQYF
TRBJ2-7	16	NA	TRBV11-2	CASSLDPRAGEGEQYF
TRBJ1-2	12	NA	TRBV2	CASRSDIYGYTF
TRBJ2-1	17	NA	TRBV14	CASSPRSRLAGVDEQFF
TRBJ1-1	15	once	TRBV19	CASSIEGQGPYGAFF